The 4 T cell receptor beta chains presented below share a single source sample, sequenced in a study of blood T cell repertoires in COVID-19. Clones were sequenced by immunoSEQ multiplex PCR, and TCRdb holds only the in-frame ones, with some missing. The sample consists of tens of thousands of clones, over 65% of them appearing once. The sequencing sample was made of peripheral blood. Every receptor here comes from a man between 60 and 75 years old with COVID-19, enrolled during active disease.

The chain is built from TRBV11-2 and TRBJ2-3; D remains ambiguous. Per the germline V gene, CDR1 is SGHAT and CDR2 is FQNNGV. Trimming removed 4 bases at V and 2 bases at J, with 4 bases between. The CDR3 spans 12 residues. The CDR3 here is CASSSNTDTQYF. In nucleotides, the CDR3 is TGTGCCAGCAGCTCCAACACAGATACGCAGTATTTT.

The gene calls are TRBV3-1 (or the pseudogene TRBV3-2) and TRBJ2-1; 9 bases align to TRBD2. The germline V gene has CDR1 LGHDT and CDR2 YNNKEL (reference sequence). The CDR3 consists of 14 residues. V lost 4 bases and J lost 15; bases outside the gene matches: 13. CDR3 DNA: TGTGCCAGCAGCCCACGCGTTGCGGGGGGGCTTGGGTTCTTC. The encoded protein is CASSPRVAGGLGFF.

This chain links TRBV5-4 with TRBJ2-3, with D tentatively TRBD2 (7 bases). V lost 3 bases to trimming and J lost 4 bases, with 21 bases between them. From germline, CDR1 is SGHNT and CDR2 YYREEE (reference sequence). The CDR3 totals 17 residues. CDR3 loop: CASSSSLGAGAADTQYF. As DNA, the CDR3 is TGTGCCAGCAGCTCCTCCCTAGGGGCGGGGGCCGCAGATACGCAGTATTTT.

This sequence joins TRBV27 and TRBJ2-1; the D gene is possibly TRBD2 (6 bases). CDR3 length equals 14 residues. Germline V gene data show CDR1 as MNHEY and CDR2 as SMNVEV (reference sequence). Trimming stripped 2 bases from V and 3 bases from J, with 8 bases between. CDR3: CASSLRENYNEQFF. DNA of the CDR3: TGTGCCAGCAGTTTACGGGAGAACTACAATGAGCAGTTCTTC.